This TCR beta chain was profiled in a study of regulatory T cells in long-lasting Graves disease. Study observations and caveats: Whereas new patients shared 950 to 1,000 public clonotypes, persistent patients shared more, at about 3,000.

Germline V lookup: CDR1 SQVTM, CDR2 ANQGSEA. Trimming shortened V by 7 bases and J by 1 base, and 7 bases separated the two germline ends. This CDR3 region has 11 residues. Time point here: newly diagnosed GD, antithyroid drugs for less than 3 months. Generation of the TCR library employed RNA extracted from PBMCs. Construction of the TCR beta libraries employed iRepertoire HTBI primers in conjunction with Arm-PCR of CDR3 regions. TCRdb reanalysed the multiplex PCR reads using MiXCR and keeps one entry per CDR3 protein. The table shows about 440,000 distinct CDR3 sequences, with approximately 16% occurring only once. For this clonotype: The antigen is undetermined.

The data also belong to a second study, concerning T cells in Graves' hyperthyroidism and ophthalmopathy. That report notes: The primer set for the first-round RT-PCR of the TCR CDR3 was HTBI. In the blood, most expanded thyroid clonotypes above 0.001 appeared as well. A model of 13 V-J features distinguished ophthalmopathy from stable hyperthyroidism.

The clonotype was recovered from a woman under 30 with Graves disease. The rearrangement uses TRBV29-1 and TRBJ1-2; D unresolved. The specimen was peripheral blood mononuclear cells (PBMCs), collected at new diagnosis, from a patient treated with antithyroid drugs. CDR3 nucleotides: TGCAGCGGGACGTTTAACTATGGCTACACCTTC. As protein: CSGTFNYGYTF.